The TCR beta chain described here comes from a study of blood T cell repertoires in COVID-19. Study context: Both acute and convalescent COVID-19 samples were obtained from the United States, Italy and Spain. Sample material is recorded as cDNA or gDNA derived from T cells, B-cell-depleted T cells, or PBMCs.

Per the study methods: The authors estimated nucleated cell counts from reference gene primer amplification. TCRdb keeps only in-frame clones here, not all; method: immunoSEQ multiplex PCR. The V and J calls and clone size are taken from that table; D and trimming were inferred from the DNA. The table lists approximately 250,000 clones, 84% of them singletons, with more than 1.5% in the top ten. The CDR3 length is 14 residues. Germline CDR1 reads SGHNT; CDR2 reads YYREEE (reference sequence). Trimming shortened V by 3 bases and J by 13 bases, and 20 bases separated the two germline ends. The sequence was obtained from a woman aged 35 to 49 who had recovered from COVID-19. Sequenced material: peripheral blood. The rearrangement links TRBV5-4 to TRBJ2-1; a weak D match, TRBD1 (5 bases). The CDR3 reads CASSSSGPSTPQFF. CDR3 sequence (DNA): TGTGCCAGCAGCTCCTCAGGGCCCTCAACCCCCCAGTTCTTC.